This T cell receptor beta chain was profiled in a study of early T cells in non-severe SARS-CoV-2 infection (dated by TCRdb to the early 2020s). Concerning the study at large: TCR sequencing used bulk RNA from unsorted whole blood, so alpha and beta chains could not be paired.

V and J are trimmed by 6 bases and 3 bases, and the gene matches miss 8 bases of the junction. CDR1 and CDR2, looked up from the germline V gene (reference sequence), are WNHNN and SYGVQD. CDR3 length: 14 amino acids, cysteine to phenylalanine. The DNA shown is the 42-base CDR3, in frame from base 1. Study-level results and caveats: Matching against VDJdb was skewed toward anti-spike CD8 responses, likely underestimated virus-specific expansions, and missed private and CD4 specificities.

Receptor amplification or capture employed 5' RACE. Sequencing was performed on a NextSeq 500. To correct for sequencing error and PCR bias, the TCR library protocol tagged individual cDNA molecules with unique molecular identifiers. Sequencing covered both TCR alpha and beta chains, and within each sample the abundances of alpha and beta sequences were tightly co-correlated. As for the original processing: V gene, J gene and CDR3 annotation of TCR sequences was performed with Decombinator V4. Expanded TCRs were defined as changing significantly between any two time points under a Poisson model with p below 0.0001. Abundances of TCRs were expressed as counts per million after normalisation to the total number of TCRs sequenced in each sample. TRAV1-2 paired with TRAJ12, TRAJ20 or TRAJ33 defined MAIT TCRs, while TRAV10 paired with TRAJ18 defined iNKT TCRs. A search of VDJdb, accessed on 1 November 2021, was run for TCRs annotated to CMV, EBV and SARS-CoV-2, with TCRs annotated for multiple antigens excluded. TCRdb trimmed the raw reads at Q25, called clones with MiXCR and kept productive beta chains. Rows with one shared CDR3 protein collapse into an entry with the most common genes and DNA. What appears here as the V and J calls and clone size reflects TCRdb's work, not the paper's. The sample table contains around 70,000 distinct CDR3 sequences; only one count was recorded for 9.5% to 15% of them. Under 2% of the sample goes to the ten largest clones.

This clonotype has a handful of counts. Its antigen specificity is not known. Base-call qualities are not available, and no considerably larger clone is one nucleotide away. The study was a case-control design nested within a healthcare worker cohort in London, UK, with weekly nasopharyngeal swab PCR tests and blood sampling. Healthcare workers were recruited during the week of the UK lockdown, between 23 and 31 March 2020, and followed weekly for up to 16 weeks. Sequencing was performed on whole blood. This clonotype originated in an adult who was a healthcare worker with PCR-confirmed SARS-CoV-2 infection or an uninfected control (not recorded which). Recombination joined TRBV10-1 with TRBJ2-7, with 7 central nucleotides matching TRBD2. In nucleotides, the sequence is TGCGCCAGCAGCCCGATTCGGGGGGACTACGAGCAGTACTTC. It specifies CASSPIRGDYEQYF.